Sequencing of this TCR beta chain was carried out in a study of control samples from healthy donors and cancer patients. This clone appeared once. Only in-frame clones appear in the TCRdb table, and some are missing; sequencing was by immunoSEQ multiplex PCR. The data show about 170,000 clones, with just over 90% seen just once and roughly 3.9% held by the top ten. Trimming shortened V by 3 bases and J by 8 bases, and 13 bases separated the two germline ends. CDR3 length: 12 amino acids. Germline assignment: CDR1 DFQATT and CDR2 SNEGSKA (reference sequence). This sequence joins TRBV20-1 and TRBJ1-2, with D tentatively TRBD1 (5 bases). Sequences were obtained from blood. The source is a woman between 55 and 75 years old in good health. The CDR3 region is CSASSGGRGYTF. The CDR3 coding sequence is TGCAGTGCTAGTTCCGGGGGGAGAGGCTACACCTTC.